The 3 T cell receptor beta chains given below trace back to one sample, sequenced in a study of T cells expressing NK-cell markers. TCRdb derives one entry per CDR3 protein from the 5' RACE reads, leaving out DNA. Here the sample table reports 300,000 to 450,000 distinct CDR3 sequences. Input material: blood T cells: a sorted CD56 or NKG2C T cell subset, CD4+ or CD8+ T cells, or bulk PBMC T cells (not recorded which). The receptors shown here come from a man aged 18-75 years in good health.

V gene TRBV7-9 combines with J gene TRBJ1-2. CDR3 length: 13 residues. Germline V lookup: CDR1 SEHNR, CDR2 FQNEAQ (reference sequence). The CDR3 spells CASSLEASYGYTF.

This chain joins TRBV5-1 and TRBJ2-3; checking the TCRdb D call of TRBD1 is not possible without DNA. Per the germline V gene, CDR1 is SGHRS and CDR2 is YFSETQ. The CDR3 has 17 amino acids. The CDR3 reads CASSAGTRGSHTDTQYF.

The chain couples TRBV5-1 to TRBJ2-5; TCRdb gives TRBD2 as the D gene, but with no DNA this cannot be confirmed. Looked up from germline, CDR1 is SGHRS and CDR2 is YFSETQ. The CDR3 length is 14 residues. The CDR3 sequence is CASSPAATSETQYF.